A selection of T cell receptor beta chains follows, all from one sample in a study of T cell responses to AZD1222 COVID-19 vaccine. Sequencing was performed with immunoSEQ multiplex PCR; in TCRdb, only in-frame clones are kept and a portion is missing. There are some 190,000 clones in the sample; about 90% occur only once, and 1.5% to 2.5% lies in the top ten. The sample was peripheral blood, taken 28 days after the second AZD1222 dose. These TCRs come from an adult who received the AZD1222 COVID-19 vaccine. Each CDR3 is given with its conserved first and last residue. The order of the fields is clone size, J gene, V gene, CDR3 length, D gene, CDR3 protein, CDR3 DNA. The D gene is left open where the match is weak. Clone size is given for some rows only: seen once, a few or many times, or a class if the clone is expanded.

once | TRBJ2-2 | TRBV5-1 | 17 | TRBD1 | CASSYGQGVTNTGELFF | TGCGCCAGCAGCTACGGACAGGGGGTGACGAACACCGGGGAGCTGTTTTTT
- | TRBJ2-3 | TRBV2 | 11 | TRBD1 | CASSRGDTQYF | TGTGCCAGCAGCAGGGGGGATACGCAGTATTTT
- | TRBJ1-1 | TRBV18 | 15 | TRBD1 | CASSSTGGMNTEAFF | TGTGCCAGCTCATCGACAGGGGGTATGAACACTGAAGCTTTCTTT
- | TRBJ2-2 | TRBV27 | 14 | - | CASSLAGRTGELFF | TGTGCCAGCAGTTTAGCGGGACGAACCGGGGAGCTGTTTTTT
- | TRBJ1-4 | TRBV7-9 | 15 | - | CASSISEGVNEKLFF | TGTGCCAGCAGCATATCCGAGGGGGTTAATGAAAAACTGTTTTTT
few | TRBJ1-1 | TRBV12-3/TRBV12-4 | 13 | - | CASSRNRVTEAFF | TGTGCCAGCAGTCGAAACAGGGTTACTGAAGCTTTCTTT
- | TRBJ1-1 | TRBV4-3 | 14 | - | CASSQDSRTTEAFF | TGCGCCAGCAGCCAGGACAGCCGAACCACTGAAGCTTTCTTT
- | TRBJ1-4 | TRBV25-1 | 17 | TRBD1 | CASSEFRWDRVDEKLFF | TGTGCCAGCAGTGAATTTCGGTGGGACAGGGTTGACGAAAAACTGTTTTTT
- | TRBJ2-2 | TRBV18 | 14 | - | CASSPPSGTGELFF | TGTGCCAGCTCACCACCCTCGGGGACCGGGGAGCTGTTTTTT
- | TRBJ1-1 | TRBV19 | 14 | TRBD1 | CASSLVQGGTEAFF | TGTGCCAGTAGTTTGGTACAGGGGGGGACTGAAGCTTTCTTT
- | TRBJ2-7 | TRBV2 | 14 | TRBD1 | CASRARGHSYEQYF | TGTGCCAGTAGAGCCAGGGGGCACTCCTACGAGCAGTACTTC
- | TRBJ1-5 | TRBV6-2/TRBV6-3 | 16 | - | CASSYSGEASNQPQHF | TGTGCCAGCAGTTACTCAGGGGAGGCGAGCAATCAGCCCCAGCATTTT
- | TRBJ1-1 | TRBV5-1 | 14 | - | CASSFRDRNTEAFF | TGCGCCAGCAGCTTCAGGGATCGGAACACTGAAGCTTTCTTT
- | TRBJ1-5 | TRBV4-1 | 16 | TRBD1 | CASSQERTGRVQPQHF | TGCGCCAGCAGCCAAGAACGGACAGGGCGGGTTCAGCCCCAGCATTTT
- | TRBJ1-5 | TRBV6-5 | 14 | - | CASSSHQFPWAQHF | TGTGCCAGCAGTTCCCATCAATTCCCCTGGGCCCAGCATTTT
- | TRBJ2-7 | TRBV18 | 14 | TRBD1 | CASSHGQGAGEQYF | TGTGCCAGCTCACACGGACAGGGGGCGGGGGAGCAGTACTTC
- | TRBJ1-3 | TRBV9 | 13 | - | CASSGKSGNTIYF | TGTGCCAGCAGTGGGAAGTCGGGAAACACCATATATTTT
- | TRBJ1-6 | TRBV5-5 | 12 | - | CASSWTTGSLHF | TGTGCCAGCAGCTGGACTACAGGGAGTCTCCACTTT
- | TRBJ1-1 | TRBV6-5 | 14 | - | CASSLGTRTTEAFF | TGTGCCAGCAGTCTCGGGACACGAACCACTGAAGCTTTCTTT
- | TRBJ2-2 | TRBV7-2 | 16 | - | CASSAQGRGATGELFF | TGTGCCAGCAGCGCACAGGGGAGGGGGGCCACCGGGGAGCTGTTTTTT
- | TRBJ2-1 | TRBV7-8 | 17 | - | CASSSAPGTLPYNEQFF | TGTGCCAGCAGCTCAGCCCCCGGGACACTTCCCTACAATGAGCAGTTCTTC
- | TRBJ2-7 | TRBV28 | 12 | - | CASSFGENEQYF | TGTGCCAGCAGTTTCGGGGAGAACGAGCAGTACTTC